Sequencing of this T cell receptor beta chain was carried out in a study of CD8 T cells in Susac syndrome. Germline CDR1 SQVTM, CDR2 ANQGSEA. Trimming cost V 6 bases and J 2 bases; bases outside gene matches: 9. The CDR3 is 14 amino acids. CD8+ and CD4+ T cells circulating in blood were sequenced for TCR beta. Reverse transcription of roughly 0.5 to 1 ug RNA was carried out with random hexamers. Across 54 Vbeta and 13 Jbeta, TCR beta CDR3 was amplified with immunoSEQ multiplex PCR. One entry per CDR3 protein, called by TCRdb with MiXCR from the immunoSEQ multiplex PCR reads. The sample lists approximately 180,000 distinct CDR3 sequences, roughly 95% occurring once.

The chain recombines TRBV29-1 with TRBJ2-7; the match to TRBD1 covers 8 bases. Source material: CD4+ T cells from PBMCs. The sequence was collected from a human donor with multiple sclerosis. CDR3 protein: CSVQQGVGAYEQYF. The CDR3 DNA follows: TGCAGCGTCCAACAGGGGGTCGGCGCCTACGAGCAGTACTTC.